This TCR beta chain is from a study of preoperative IRX-2 immunotherapy in early breast cancer. The protocol was immunoSEQ multiplex PCR, while the TCRdb copy is restricted to in-frame clones and leaves out a portion. Of about 23,000 clones in the sample, approximately 95% were seen once. CDR3 size: 14 residues. The V and J ends lost 3 bases and 6 bases respectively, with 9 bases between them. The germline V gene encodes CDR1 WNHNN and CDR2 SYGVQD (reference sequence). Regarding treatment: preoperative locoregional IRX-2 cytokine immunotherapy. Preoperative locoregional IRX-2 cytokine immunotherapy was tested in the phase Ib source study.

The clonotype was recovered from a human donor with breast cancer. The chain has TRBV10-1 and TRBJ1-6; a possible D gene is TRBD1 (5 bases). This material consisted of tumor tissue, taken after IRX-2 immunotherapy. CDR3 DNA: TGCGCCAGCAGTGAAGGGGCACCTAATTCACCCCTCCACTTT. Amino acids: CASSEGAPNSPLHF.